One and the same sample provided the 15 T cell receptor beta chains below, sequenced in a study of esophageal squamous cell carcinoma under preoperative chemotherapy. Time point indicated: after preoperative PTX-NDP chemotherapy. TCRdb passed the PCR reads through MiXCR, listing each CDR3 protein once. The repertoire holds 9,000 to 9,500 distinct CDR3 sequences, with approximately 50% as singletons. Sample acquisition took place from a patient given preoperative chemotherapy. The receptors originated from a human donor with esophageal squamous cell carcinoma. The donor label of this sample is uncertain.

This chain connects TRBV6-5 to TRBJ2-7; no definite D call. The V end was cut by 2 bases, the J end by 1 base, with 9 bases between. The CDR3 runs to 14 residues. CDR1 MNHEY and CDR2 SVGAGI come from the germline V gene. CDR3 coding DNA: TGTGCCAGCAGTTACATGGTGGGGTCCTACGAGCAGTACTTC. It specifies CASSYMVGSYEQYF.

This clonotype occurred many times. V gene TRBV7-6 combines with J gene TRBJ2-2, with TRBD2 identical over 7 bases. In germline, CDR1 is SGHVS, CDR2 FNYEAQ. The V segment lost 2 bases and the J segment 3 bases; nucleotides outside the gene matches: 6. The CDR3 is 16 amino acids. The CDR3 reads CASSLRGEEDTGELFF. DNA of the CDR3: TGTGCCAGCAGCTTACGGGGGGAGGAAGACACCGGGGAGCTGTTTTTT. The full variable domain, in which reference TRBV7-6 and TRBJ2-2 provide the parts outside the CDR3, is GAGVSQSPRYKVTKRGQDVALRCDPISGHVSLYWYRQALGQGPEFLTYFNYEAQQDKSGLPNDRFSAERPEGSISTLTIQRTEQRDSAMYRCASSLRGEEDTGELFFGEGSRLTVL.

This clonotype is labeled large. The chain combines TRBV6-1 with TRBJ2-2; 13 positions match TRBD2. Per the germline V gene, CDR1 is MNHNS and CDR2 is SASEGT. The CDR3 extends over 15 amino acids. Losses at the gene ends were 9 bases for V and 7 bases for J; bases not matched to a gene: 8. Here the CDR3 reads CASIRLAGGGGELFF. The CDR3 DNA reads TGTGCCAGTATAAGACTAGCGGGAGGCGGCGGGGAGCTGTTTTTT.

DNA of the CDR3: TGTGCCAGCAGCTTAGATCTTGTGGCCGACCCGCAGGACGAGCAGTTCTTC. It translates to CASSLDLVADPQDEQFF. The rearrangement joins TRBV11-3 to TRBJ2-1; D uncertain. V lost 0 bases and J 10 bases, leaving 22 bases between the germline ends. The V gene's germline CDR1 is SGHNT and CDR2 YENEEA. This CDR3 has 17 amino acids.

This clonotype was seen at least ten times. A much more abundant neighbour one base away suggests this may be a read error. The genes are TRBV6-1 and TRBJ2-1, with TRBD2 identical over 11 bases. The DNA end lines up better with TRBJ2-7; the J call may be wrong. Germline V lookup: CDR1 MNHNS, CDR2 SASEGT. The CDR3 consists of 15 residues. CDR3 nucleotide sequence: TGTGCCAGCACCCCTCGGGGACTAGCGGACAATGAGCAGTACTTC. It encodes CASTPRGLADNEQYF.

The sample holds many counts of this clonotype. The chain employs TRBV12-3 or TRBV12-4 and TRBJ2-1; 8 bases align to TRBD1. The V and J ends lost 5 bases and 13 bases, in that order; junction bases with no gene match: 16. The CDR3 sequence is 15 residues long. The CDR3 loop reads CASSADRGPREAQFF. As DNA, the CDR3 is TGTGCCAGCAGTGCCGACAGGGGCCCCAGAGAGGCCCAGTTCTTC.

The rearrangement joins TRBV6-1 to TRBJ2-1; 16 bases are a match to TRBD2. The V and J ends lost 6 bases and 0 bases, in that order; junction bases with no gene match: 2. This CDR3 region has 17 residues. CDR1 is MNHNS, CDR2 SASEGT, per germline. The CDR3 region is CASRGLAGGLSYNEQFF. CDR3 nucleotide sequence: TGTGCCAGCAGGGGACTAGCGGGAGGGCTCTCCTACAATGAGCAGTTCTTC.

The chain recombines TRBV12-3 or TRBV12-4 with TRBJ2-1, with D possibly TRBD2 on 6 matching bases. The DNA matches TRBJ2-7 better at its end, which makes the J call doubtful. The CDR3 contains 15 residues. Here the CDR3 DNA reads TGTGCCAGCCGCCTTTTGTCCGGGAGCTACAATGAGCAGTACTTC. Its protein is CASRLLSGSYNEQYF.

This clonotype was detected only a few times. The rearrangement uses TRBV6-1 and TRBJ1-1; the D is unclear. Germline assignment: CDR1 MNHNS and CDR2 SASEGT. The CDR3 has 14 amino acids. V was pared by 7 bases and J by 0 bases, with 12 bases between. CDR3 sequence reads: CASTTGPMNTEAFF. DNA of the CDR3: TGTGCCAGCACCACTGGGCCCATGAACACTGAAGCTTTCTTT.

This clonotype was observed many times. V and J are TRBV6-1 and TRBJ2-7, with D maybe TRBD2 (5 bases). From germline, CDR1 is MNHNS and CDR2 SASEGT. This CDR3 has 15 residues. Trimming took 8 bases from V and 0 from J, leaving 17 bases between them. As DNA, the CDR3 is TGTGCCAGCCTCCGGTCGAGACTAAACTCCTACGAGCAGTACTTC. The encoded protein is CASLRSRLNSYEQYF.

As to this clonotype: Relative to the germline gene, one junction end is altered; a read error may explain this. This chain joins TRBV12-3 or TRBV12-4 and TRBJ2-1; 15 bases are shared with TRBD2. This CDR3 comprises 17 residues. This CDR3 is CASSKGLAGGDGGELFF. CDR3 DNA sequence: TGTGCCAGCAGTAAGGGACTAGCGGGAGGCGACGGCGGGGAGCTGTTTTTC.

As for this clonotype: One end of the junction fails to match germline, which may point to a read error. J is TRBJ2-2 and V is TRBV10-1; D remains ambiguous. CDR1 and CDR2 (germline): WNHNN, SYGVQD (reference sequence). This CDR3 spans 12 amino acids. The CDR3 spells CASCATTVELFF. The CDR3 nucleotides are TGCGCCAGCTGTGCTACCACTGTGGAGCTGTTTTTC.

In this sample, this clonotype is large. The chain recombines TRBV7-8 with TRBJ2-3, with 11 bases identical to TRBD2. The V gene end was trimmed by 5 bases and the J gene end by 2 bases; junction bases not matched to a gene: 6. CDR1 SGHVS and CDR2 FQNEAQ come from the germline V gene. CDR3 length: 16 amino acids. Here the CDR3 reads CASSPRTSGLTDTQYF. The CDR3 nucleotides read TGTGCCAGCAGCCCGAGGACTAGCGGGCTCACAGATACGCAGTATTTT.

In regard to this clonotype: A read error may account for a junction end that differs from germline. The chain carries TRBV6-1 and TRBJ2-4; 8 bases match TRBD2. The CDR3 consists of 16 residues. CDR1 is MNHNS, CDR2 SASEGT, per germline. Here the CDR3 DNA reads TGTGCTAGCAGTGATGGAGGGCGGGAGGACGAAGAGACGCAGTACTTC. Its translation is CASSDGGREDEETQYF.

This clonotype occurred a few times. The chain links TRBV10-1 to TRBJ2-5, with D perhaps TRBD1 (6 bases). This CDR3 has 14 residues. Trimming pared 3 bases from V and 1 base from J, leaving 9 bases between. Germline CDR1 reads WNHNN; CDR2 reads SYGVQD (reference sequence). CDR3 sequence: CASSEGQIQETQYF. As DNA, the CDR3 is TGCGCCAGCAGTGAAGGACAGATCCAAGAGACCCAGTACTTC.